This T cell receptor beta chain is from a study of T cells in Graves' hyperthyroidism and ophthalmopathy. Study findings and constraints: Expanded thyroid clonotypes (above 0.001) were mostly also found in blood. Before onset, ophthalmopathy was predicted by the model a median around 6 months earlier.

A note on this clonotype: Antigen specificity is unknown.

Out of over 7.5 ml of fresh peripheral blood came the PBMCs. It was RNA transcripts that yielded the amplified TCR beta CDR3 regions. The study used the HTBI primer set for a first-round RT-PCR of the TCR CDR3. TCRdb redid the calling of the multiplex PCR reads with MiXCR, one entry per CDR3 protein. The repertoire holds about 620,000 distinct CDR3 sequences, with around 15% as singletons. The V end was cut by 2 bases, the J end by 1 base, with 11 bases between. Looked up from germline, CDR1 is DFQATT and CDR2 is SNEGSKA (reference sequence). There are 14 residues in the CDR3. Sequencing was carried out using blood. The sequence was obtained from a woman aged 25 to 39 with Graves' hyperthyroidism. V usage is TRBV20-1 and J usage is TRBJ2-5; no clear D gene. CDR3 residues: CSARRGRVQETQYF. Written as DNA, the CDR3 is TGCAGTGCTAGACGAGGTAGGGTCCAAGAGACCCAGTACTTC.